This T cell receptor (beta chain) was sequenced in a study of blood T cells in healthy people across ages. Study details: For every two T cells, template switching captured about one barcoded beta molecule. Study results and limitations: More naive CD4+ cells and higher diversity were found in long-lived than in aged donors.

This clonotype occurred many times. Antigen unknown. Researchers isolated at least 7 million PBMCs per sample. A second PCR of about 7 to 12 cycles used a sample-barcoded 5' primer and a J-beta primer mix. TCRdb passed the 5' RACE reads through MiXCR, listing each CDR3 protein once. The sample yields hundreds of thousands of distinct CDR3 sequences, around half seen once. This CDR3 has 16 residues. The ends were cut back, 3 bases at V and 14 bases at J, with 26 bases in the middle. Germline assignment: CDR1 MNHNY and CDR2 SVGAGI (reference sequence). The sample was blood. The TCR sequence derives from an older man in good health. The chain uses TRBV6-6 and TRBJ2-1, with a tentative D call TRBD1 (8 bases). The CDR3 coding sequence is TGTGCCAGCAGTTATTTTGGACAGGGTGGACTAGATGGCGAGTTCTTC. Amino acid sequence: CASSYFGQGGLDGEFF.